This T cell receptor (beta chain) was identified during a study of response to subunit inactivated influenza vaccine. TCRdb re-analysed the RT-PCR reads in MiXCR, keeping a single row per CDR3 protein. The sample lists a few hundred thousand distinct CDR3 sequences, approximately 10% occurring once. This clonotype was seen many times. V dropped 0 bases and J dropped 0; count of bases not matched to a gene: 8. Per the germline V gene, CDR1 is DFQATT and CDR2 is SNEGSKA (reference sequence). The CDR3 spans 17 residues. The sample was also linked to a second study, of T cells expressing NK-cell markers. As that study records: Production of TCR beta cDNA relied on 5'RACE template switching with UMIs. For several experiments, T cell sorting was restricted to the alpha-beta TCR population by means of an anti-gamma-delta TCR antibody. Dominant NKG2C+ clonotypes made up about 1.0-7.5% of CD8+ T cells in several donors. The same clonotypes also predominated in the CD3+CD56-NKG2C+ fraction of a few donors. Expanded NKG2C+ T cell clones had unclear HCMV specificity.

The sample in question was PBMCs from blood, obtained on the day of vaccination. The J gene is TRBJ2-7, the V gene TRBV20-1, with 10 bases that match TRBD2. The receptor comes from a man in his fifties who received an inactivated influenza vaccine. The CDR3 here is CSARDQRSGRASYEQYF. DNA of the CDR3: TGCAGTGCTAGAGATCAAAGGAGCGGGAGGGCCTCCTACGAGCAGTACTTC.